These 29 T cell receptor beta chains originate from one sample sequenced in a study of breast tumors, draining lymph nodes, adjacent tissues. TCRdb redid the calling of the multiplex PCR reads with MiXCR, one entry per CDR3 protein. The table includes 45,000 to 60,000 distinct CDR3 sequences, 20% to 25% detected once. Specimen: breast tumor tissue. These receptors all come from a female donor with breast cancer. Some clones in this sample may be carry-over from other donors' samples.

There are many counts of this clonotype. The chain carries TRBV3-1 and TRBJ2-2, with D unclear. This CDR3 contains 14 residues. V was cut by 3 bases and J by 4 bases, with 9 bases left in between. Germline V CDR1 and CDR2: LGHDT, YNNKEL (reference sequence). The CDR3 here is CASSHRWVTGELFF. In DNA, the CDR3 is TGTGCCAGCAGCCACCGTTGGGTCACCGGGGAGCTGTTTTTT.

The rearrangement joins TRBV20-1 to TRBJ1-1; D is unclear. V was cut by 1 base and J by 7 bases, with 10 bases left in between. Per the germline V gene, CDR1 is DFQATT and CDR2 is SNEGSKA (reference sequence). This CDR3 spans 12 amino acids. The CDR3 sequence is CSARALRVEAFF. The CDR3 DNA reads TGCAGTGCTAGAGCCTTGAGGGTTGAAGCTTTCTTT.

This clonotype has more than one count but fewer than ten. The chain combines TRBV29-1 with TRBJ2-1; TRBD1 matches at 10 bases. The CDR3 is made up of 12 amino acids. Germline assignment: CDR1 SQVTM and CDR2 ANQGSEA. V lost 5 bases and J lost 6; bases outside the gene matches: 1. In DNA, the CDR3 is TGCAGCGTTCGGACAGGGGGCAATGAGCAGTTCTTC. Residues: CSVRTGGNEQFF.

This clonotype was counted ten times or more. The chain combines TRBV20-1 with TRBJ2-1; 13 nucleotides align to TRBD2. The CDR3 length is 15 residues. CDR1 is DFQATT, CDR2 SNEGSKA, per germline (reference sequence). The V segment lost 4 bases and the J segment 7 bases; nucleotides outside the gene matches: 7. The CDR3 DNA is TGCAGTGCTAAGCGGACTAGCGGGAGTATGAATGAGCAGTTCTTC. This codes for CSAKRTSGSMNEQFF.

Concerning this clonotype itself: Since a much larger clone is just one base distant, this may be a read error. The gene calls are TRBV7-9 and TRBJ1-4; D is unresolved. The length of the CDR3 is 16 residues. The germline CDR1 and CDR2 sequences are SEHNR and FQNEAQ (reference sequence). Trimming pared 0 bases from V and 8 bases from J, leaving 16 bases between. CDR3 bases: TGTGCCAGCAGCTTAGCGCCGGCAGGCCGGACCGAAAAACTGTTTTTT. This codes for CASSLAPAGRTEKLFF.

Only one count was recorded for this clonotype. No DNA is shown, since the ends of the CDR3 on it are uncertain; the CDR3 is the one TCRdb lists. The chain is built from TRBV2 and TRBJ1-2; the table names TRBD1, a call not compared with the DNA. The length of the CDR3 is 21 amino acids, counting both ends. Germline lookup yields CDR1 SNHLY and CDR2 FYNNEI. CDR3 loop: CASTGSSYEQYFGPGNYGYTF.

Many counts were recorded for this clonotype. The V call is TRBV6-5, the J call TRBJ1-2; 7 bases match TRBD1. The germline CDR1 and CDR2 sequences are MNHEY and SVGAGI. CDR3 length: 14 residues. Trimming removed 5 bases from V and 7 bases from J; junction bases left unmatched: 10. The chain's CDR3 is CASSRNTGAGGYTF. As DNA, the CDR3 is TGTGCCAGCAGTCGGAATACAGGGGCGGGTGGCTACACCTTC.

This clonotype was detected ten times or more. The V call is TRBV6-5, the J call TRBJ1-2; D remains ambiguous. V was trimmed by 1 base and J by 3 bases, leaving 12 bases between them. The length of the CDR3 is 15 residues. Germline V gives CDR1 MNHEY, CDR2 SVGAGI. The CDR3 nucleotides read TGTGCCAGCAGTTACTTGAGGGAAATCGACTATGGCTACACCTTC. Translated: CASSYLREIDYGYTF.

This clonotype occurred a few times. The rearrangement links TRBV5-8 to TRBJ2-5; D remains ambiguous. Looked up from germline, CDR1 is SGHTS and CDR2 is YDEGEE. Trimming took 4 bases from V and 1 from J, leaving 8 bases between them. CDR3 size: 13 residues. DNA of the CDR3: TGTGCCAGCAGCCCCGGCGGCCAAGAGACCCAGTACTTC. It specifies CASSPGGQETQYF.

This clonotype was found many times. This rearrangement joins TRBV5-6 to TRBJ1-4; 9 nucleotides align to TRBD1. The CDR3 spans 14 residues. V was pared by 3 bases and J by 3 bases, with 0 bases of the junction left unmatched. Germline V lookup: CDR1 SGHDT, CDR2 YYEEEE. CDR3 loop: CASSWTGANEKLFF. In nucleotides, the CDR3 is TGTGCCAGCAGCTGGACAGGGGCTAATGAAAAACTGTTTTTT.

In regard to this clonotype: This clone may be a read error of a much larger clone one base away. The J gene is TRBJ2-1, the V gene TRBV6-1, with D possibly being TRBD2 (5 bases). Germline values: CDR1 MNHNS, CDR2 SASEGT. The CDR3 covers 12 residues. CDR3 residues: CASRPGGNGQFF. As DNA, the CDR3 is TGTGCCAGCAGACCTGGAGGCAATGGGCAGTTCTTC.

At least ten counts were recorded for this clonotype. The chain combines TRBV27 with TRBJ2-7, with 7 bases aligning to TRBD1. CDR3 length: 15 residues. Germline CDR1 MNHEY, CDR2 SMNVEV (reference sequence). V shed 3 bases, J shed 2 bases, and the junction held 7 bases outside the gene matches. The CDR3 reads CASSLFGTAPYEQYF. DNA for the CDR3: TGTGCCAGCAGTTTGTTCGGGACAGCTCCCTACGAGCAGTACTTC.

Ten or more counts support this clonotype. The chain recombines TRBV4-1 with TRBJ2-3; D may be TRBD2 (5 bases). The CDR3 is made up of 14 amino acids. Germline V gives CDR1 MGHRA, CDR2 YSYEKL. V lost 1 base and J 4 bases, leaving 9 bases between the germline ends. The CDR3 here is CASSQVTMADTQYF. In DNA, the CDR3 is TGCGCCAGCAGCCAAGTGACTATGGCAGATACGCAGTATTTT.

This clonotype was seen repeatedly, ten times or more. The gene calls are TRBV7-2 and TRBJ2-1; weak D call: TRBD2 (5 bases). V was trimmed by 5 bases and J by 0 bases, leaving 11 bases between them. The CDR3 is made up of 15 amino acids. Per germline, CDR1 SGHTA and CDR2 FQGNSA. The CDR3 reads CASSTPGSSYNEQFF. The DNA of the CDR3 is TGTGCCAGCAGCACTCCGGGGTCCTCCTACAATGAGCAGTTCTTC.

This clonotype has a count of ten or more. This CDR3 reads CASRPTGTYQPQHF. The CDR3 region has the DNA TGTGCCAGCAGACCGACGGGGACTTATCAGCCCCAGCATTTT. The chain links TRBV6-6 to TRBJ1-5, with D maybe TRBD1 (5 bases). Looked up from germline, CDR1 is MNHNY and CDR2 is SVGAGI (reference sequence). V was trimmed by 6 bases and J by 5 bases, leaving 14 bases between them. There are 14 residues in the CDR3.

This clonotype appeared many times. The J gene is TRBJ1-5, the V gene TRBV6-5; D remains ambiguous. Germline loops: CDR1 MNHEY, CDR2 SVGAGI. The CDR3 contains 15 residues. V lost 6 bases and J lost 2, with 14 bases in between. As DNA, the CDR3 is TGTGCCAGCAGGTTGTTAGGTATGGGCAATCAGCCCCAGCATTTT. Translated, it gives CASRLLGMGNQPQHF.

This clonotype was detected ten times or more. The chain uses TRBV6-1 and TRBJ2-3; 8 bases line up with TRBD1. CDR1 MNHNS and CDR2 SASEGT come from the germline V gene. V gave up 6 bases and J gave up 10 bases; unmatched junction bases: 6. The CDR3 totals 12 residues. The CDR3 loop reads CASRVQGESQYF. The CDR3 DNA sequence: TGTGCCAGCAGAGTACAGGGGGAATCGCAGTATTTT.

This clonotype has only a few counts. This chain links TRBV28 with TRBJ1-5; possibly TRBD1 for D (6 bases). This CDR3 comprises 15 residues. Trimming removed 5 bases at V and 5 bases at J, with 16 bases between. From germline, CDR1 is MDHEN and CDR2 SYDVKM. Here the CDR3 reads CASSPLDRTDQPQHF. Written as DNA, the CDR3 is TGTGCCAGCAGTCCCCTTGACAGGACCGATCAGCCCCAGCATTTT. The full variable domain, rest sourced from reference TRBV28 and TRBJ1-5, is DVKVTQSSRYLVKRTGEKVFLECVQDMDHENMFWYRQDPGLGLRLIYFSYDVKMKEKGDIPEGYSVSREKKERFSLILESASTNQTSMYLCASSPLDRTDQPQHFGDGTRLSIL.

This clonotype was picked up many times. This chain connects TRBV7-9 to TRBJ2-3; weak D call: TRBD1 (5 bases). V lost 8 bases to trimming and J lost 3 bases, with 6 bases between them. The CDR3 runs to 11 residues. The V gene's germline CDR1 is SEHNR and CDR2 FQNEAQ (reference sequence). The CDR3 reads CASQGTDTQYF. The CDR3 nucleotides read TGTGCCAGCCAGGGAACAGATACGCAGTATTTT.

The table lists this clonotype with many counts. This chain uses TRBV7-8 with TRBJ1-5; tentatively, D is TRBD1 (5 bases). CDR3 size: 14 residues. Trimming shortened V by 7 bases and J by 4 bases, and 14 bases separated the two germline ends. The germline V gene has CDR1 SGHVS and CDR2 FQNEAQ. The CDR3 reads CASKLGAANQPQHF. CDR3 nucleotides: TGTGCCAGCAAGCTTGGGGCAGCTAATCAGCCCCAGCATTTT.

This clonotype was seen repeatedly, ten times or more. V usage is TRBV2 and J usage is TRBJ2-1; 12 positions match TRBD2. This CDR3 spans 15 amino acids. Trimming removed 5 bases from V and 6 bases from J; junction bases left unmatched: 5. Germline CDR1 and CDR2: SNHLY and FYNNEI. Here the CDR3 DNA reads TGTGCCAGCAGTATGCTAGCGGGGGGGCCCAATGAGCAGTTCTTC. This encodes CASSMLAGGPNEQFF.

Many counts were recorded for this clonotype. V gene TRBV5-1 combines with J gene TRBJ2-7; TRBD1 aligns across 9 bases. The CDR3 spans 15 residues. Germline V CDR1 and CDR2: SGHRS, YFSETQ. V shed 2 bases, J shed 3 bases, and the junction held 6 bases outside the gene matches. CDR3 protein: CASSFTGQGNYEQYF. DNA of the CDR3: TGCGCCAGCAGCTTCACGGGACAGGGAAACTACGAGCAGTACTTC.

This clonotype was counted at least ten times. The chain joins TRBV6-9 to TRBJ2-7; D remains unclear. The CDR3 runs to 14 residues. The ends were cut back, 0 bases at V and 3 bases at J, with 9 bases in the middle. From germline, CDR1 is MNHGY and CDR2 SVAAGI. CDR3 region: CASSYSFPVYEQYF. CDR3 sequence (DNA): TGTGCCAGCAGTTATTCGTTCCCGGTCTACGAGCAGTACTTC.

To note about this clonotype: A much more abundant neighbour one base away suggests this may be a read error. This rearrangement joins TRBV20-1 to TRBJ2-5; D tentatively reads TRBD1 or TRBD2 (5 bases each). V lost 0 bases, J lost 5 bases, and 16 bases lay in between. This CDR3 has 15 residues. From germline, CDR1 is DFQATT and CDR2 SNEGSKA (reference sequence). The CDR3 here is CSARDGTTRGETQYF. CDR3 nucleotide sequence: TGCAGTGCTAGAGACGGGACGACCCGCGGGGAGACCCAGTACTTC.

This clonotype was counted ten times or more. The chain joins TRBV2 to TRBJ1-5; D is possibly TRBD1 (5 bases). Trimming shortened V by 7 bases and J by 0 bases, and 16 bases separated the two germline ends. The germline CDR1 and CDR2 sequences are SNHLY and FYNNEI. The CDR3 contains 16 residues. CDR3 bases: TGTGCCAGCAAAAAGGACACACCTTATAGCAATCAGCCCCAGCATTTT. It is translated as CASKKDTPYSNQPQHF.

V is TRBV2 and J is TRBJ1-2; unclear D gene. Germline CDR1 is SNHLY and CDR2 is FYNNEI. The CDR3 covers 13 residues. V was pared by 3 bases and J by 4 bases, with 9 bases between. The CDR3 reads CASSEDVVYGYTF. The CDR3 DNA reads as TGTGCCAGCAGTGAGGACGTTGTCTATGGCTACACCTTC.

This CDR3 is CASSRKPGLHYNEQFF. As DNA, the CDR3 is TGCGCCAGCAGCCGAAAACCCGGACTGCACTACAATGAGCAGTTCTTC. The rearrangement uses TRBV4-1 and TRBJ2-1, with a tentative D call TRBD2 (5 bases). Germline-derived CDR1 and CDR2 are MGHRA and YSYEKL. CDR3 length: 16 amino acids. V dropped 4 bases and J dropped 3 bases, with 16 bases sitting between them.

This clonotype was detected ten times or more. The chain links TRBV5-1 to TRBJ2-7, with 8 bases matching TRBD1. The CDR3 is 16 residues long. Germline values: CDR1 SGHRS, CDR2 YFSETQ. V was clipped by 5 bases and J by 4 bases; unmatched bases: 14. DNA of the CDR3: TGCGCCAGCAGGCTTAGCTCCGGGACAGGAAAGTACGAGCAGTACTTC. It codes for CASRLSSGTGKYEQYF.

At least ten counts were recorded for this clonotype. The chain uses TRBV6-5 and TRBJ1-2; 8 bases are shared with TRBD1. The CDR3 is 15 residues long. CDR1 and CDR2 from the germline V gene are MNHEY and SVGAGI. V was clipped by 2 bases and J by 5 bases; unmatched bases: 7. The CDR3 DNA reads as TGTGCCAGCAGTTACCGTGGACAGGGATGGTATGGCTACACCTTC. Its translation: CASSYRGQGWYGYTF.